These 31 T cell receptor beta chains originate from one sample sequenced in a study of blood T cell repertoires in COVID-19. The repertoire was sequenced with immunoSEQ multiplex PCR; TCRdb's copy has only in-frame clones and lacks some. Altogether around 330,000 clones are present, 85% being singletons, with the ten largest covering under 2%. The sequenced sample consisted of PBMCs or T cells enriched from blood (not recorded which). The receptors originated from a woman in her thirties who had been exposed to COVID-19.

The chain carries TRBV12-3 or TRBV12-4 and TRBJ1-5, with D possibly matching TRBD1 (6 bases). The V end was cut by 7 bases, the J end by 2 bases, with 9 bases between. The CDR3 covers 13 residues. CDR3 sequence (DNA): TGTGCCAGCAAGCGACAGGGCAATCAGCCCCAGCATTTT. Translation: CASKRQGNQPQHF.

In the case of this clone: Different DNA sequences within this sample yield the same CDR3. This chain uses TRBV15 with TRBJ1-2, with a tentative D call TRBD1 (6 bases). The germline gives CDR1 LNHNV, CDR2 YYDKDF (reference sequence). This CDR3 region has 14 residues. Trimming cost V 1 base and J 0 bases, with 6 bases left between them. The chain's CDR3 is CATSRGTANYGYTF. The CDR3 DNA follows: TGTGCCACCAGCAGAGGGACAGCTAACTATGGCTACACCTTC.

The chain is built from TRBV5-4 and TRBJ2-1; D remains unclear. The germline CDR1 and CDR2 sequences are SGHNT and YYREEE (reference sequence). Trimming pared 0 bases from V and 2 bases from J, leaving 9 bases between. CDR3 length equals 15 residues. CDR3 in amino acids: CASSLVSGTYNEQFF. CDR3 bases: TGTGCCAGCAGCTTGGTCTCAGGAACCTACAATGAGCAGTTCTTC.

V is TRBV4-1 and J is TRBJ2-1; 13 bases agree with TRBD2. The junction had 7 bases not matched to a gene; V was cut back by 4 bases and J by 10 bases. CDR1 is MGHRA, CDR2 YSYEKL, per germline. The CDR3 length is 15 residues. The CDR3 protein is CASSPRTSGGLEQFF. CDR3 bases: TGCGCCAGCAGCCCTCGGACTAGCGGGGGCTTAGAGCAGTTCTTC.

In this sample, this clone turned up once. V usage is TRBV7-9 and J usage is TRBJ1-5, with no clear D. Trimming shortened V by 2 bases and J by 2 bases, and 4 bases separated the two germline ends. The CDR3 is made up of 13 amino acids. Germline loops: CDR1 SEHNR, CDR2 FQNEAQ (reference sequence). The CDR3 loop reads CASSLQGNQPQHF. The CDR3 DNA follows: TGTGCCAGCAGCTTACAGGGCAATCAGCCCCAGCATTTT.

This sequence joins TRBV7-2 and TRBJ2-5; tentatively, D is TRBD2 (6 bases). This CDR3 is built from 16 residues. Trimming left V 3 bases short and J 3 bases short, with 17 bases between. CDR1 and CDR2 from the germline V gene are SGHTA and FQGNSA. The CDR3 DNA follows: TGTGCCAGCAGCTTCGGGACTTATCAAGGAGAAGAGACCCAGTACTTC. Amino acid sequence: CASSFGTYQGEETQYF.

The chain combines TRBV7-9 with TRBJ2-1; TRBD2 aligns across 7 bases. Germline loops: CDR1 SEHNR, CDR2 FQNEAQ (reference sequence). V shed 10 bases, J shed 0 bases, and the junction held 3 bases outside the gene matches. The CDR3 is 13 residues long. CDR3: CAMSGGSYNEQFF. CDR3 DNA sequence: TGTGCCATGTCGGGGGGCTCCTACAATGAGCAGTTCTTC. The whole variable domain, filled in from reference TRBV7-9 and TRBJ2-1, reads DTGVSQNPRHKITKRGQNVTFRCDPISEHNRLYWYRQTLGQGPEFLTYFQNEAQLEKSRLLSDRFSAERPKGSFSTLEIQRTEQGDSAMYLCAMSGGSYNEQFFGPGTRLTVL.

J is TRBJ2-5 and V is TRBV6-1; maybe TRBD2 (5 bases). CDR1 is MNHNS and CDR2 is SASEGT in the germline V gene. Trimming left V 3 bases short and J 3 bases short, with 17 bases between. The CDR3 totals 16 residues. The CDR3 sequence: CASSDGGSVLKETQYF. The CDR3 DNA reads TGTGCCAGCAGTGACGGCGGTAGCGTGTTGAAAGAGACCCAGTACTTC.

This clone was counted a few times. This chain links TRBV28 with TRBJ2-2; perhaps TRBD2 as D (6 bases). CDR1 MDHEN and CDR2 SYDVKM come from the germline V gene. Trimming shortened V by 4 bases and J by 4 bases, and 13 bases separated the two germline ends. The CDR3 runs to 15 residues. CDR3 protein: CASSSTGEVTGELFF. CDR3 in DNA: TGTGCCAGCAGTTCCACCGGGGAGGTCACCGGGGAGCTGTTTTTT.

CDR3 DNA sequence: TGTGCCAGCAGCCTGGATATAGGGGATTACGAGCAGTACTTC. Its translation is CASSLDIGDYEQYF. The chain uses TRBV2 and TRBJ2-7, with a tentative D call TRBD1 (5 bases). The CDR3 contains 14 residues. Germline lookup yields CDR1 SNHLY and CDR2 FYNNEI. With 6 bases removed from V and 4 bases from J, the gap between germline ends came to 16 bases.

CDR3 amino acids: CASEQGSTNEQYF. The DNA of the CDR3 is TGTGCCAGCGAACAGGGAAGTACCAACGAGCAGTACTTC. V usage is TRBV28 and J usage is TRBJ2-7; possibly TRBD1 for D (6 bases). V shed 8 bases and J shed 5 bases, with 16 bases lying between them. CDR3 length: 13 amino acids. The germline V gene encodes CDR1 MDHEN and CDR2 SYDVKM.

This clone was detected only once. The rearrangement joins TRBV30 to TRBJ2-4; 12 bases match TRBD2. Germline V gene sequence: CDR1 GTSNPN, CDR2 SVGIG (reference sequence). The V gene end was trimmed by 2 bases and the J gene end by 0 bases; junction bases not matched to a gene: 14. The CDR3 runs 20 residues. CDR3 nucleotides: TGTGCCTGGAGTCGCAAGACTAGCGGGGGATTCATTCTAGCCAAAAACATTCAGTACTTC. It is translated as CAWSRKTSGGFILAKNIQYF.

Only one count was recorded for this clone. The chain combines TRBV30 with TRBJ1-6, with a possible D match to TRBD1 (5 bases). CDR3 length equals 13 residues. Germline CDR1 reads GTSNPN; CDR2 reads SVGIG (reference sequence). The V end lost 4 bases, the J end lost 10 bases, and 14 bases lay between the germline ends. For the CDR3, the DNA is TGTGCCTGGAACATACAAGGGGTATCACCCCTCCACTTT. It encodes CAWNIQGVSPLHF. Together with reference TRBV30 and TRBJ1-6, the CDR3 gives the full variable domain: SQTIHQWPATLVQPVGSPLSLECTVEGTSNPNLYWYRQAAGRGLQLLFYSVGIGQISSEVPQNLSASRPQDRQFILSSKKLLLSDSGFYLCAWNIQGVSPLHFGNGTRLTVT.

This chain connects TRBV9 to TRBJ1-4; 9 bases align to TRBD1. The CDR3 sequence is 15 residues long. The V segment lost 4 bases and the J segment 8 bases; nucleotides outside the gene matches: 9. Germline V gene data show CDR1 as SGDLS and CDR2 as YYNGEE. CDR3 DNA sequence: TGTGCCAGCAGCCCGGGGACAGGGAGAGAGGAAAAACTGTTTTTT. This codes for CASSPGTGREEKLFF.

The rearrangement uses TRBV27 and TRBJ2-1, with 7 positions matching TRBD2. The germline V gene has CDR1 MNHEY and CDR2 SMNVEV (reference sequence). This CDR3 has 16 residues. V dropped 3 bases and J dropped 7; count of bases not matched to a gene: 12. CDR3: CASSFLSAGMGNEQFF. The CDR3 coding sequence is TGTGCCAGCAGTTTTCTGTCAGCGGGAATGGGTAATGAGCAGTTCTTC.

This clone was seen only a few times. The chain links TRBV6-2 or TRBV6-3 to TRBJ1-2; TRBD1 agrees at 9 bases. J lost 7 bases, V lost 2 bases, and 11 bases had no gene match. This CDR3 is built from 16 residues. Germline assignment: CDR1 MNHEY and CDR2 SVGEGT. The CDR3 is CASSYEGQGISAGYTF. Here the CDR3 DNA reads TGTGCCAGCAGTTACGAGGGACAGGGAATCTCGGCTGGCTACACCTTC.

This chain joins TRBV28 and TRBJ1-5; D might be TRBD1 (5 bases). The CDR3 totals 15 residues. V lost 3 bases and J 7 bases, leaving 16 bases between the germline ends. Germline assignment: CDR1 MDHEN and CDR2 SYDVKM. CDR3 sequence reads: CASSLSLRAGQPQHF. The CDR3, as DNA: TGTGCCAGCAGTTTGAGTCTCAGGGCAGGGCAGCCCCAGCATTTT.

V and J are TRBV7-2 and TRBJ2-3, with 9 bases fitting TRBD2. The CDR3 has 15 residues. Germline CDR1 SGHTA, CDR2 FQGNSA. The ends lost 5 bases at V and 4 bases at J; junction bases unmatched: 7. CDR3 sequence reads: CASSQAGGGADTQYF. The DNA of the CDR3 is TGTGCCAGCAGCCAAGCGGGGGGTGGGGCAGATACGCAGTATTTT.

The genes are TRBV13 and TRBJ2-2, with 7 bases matching TRBD2. J lost 4 bases, V lost 3 bases, and 11 bases had no gene match. The CDR3 covers 17 residues. The V gene's germline CDR1 is PRHDT and CDR2 FYEKMQ (reference sequence). This CDR3 reads CASSFLLAAEATGELFF. CDR3 coding DNA: TGTGCCAGCAGCTTCCTCCTAGCGGCCGAAGCCACCGGGGAGCTGTTTTTT.

The J gene is TRBJ1-5, the V gene TRBV28; D ambiguous. The CDR3 has 11 residues. Germline loops: CDR1 MDHEN, CDR2 SYDVKM. V was shortened by 4 bases and J by 5 bases, with 3 bases between the two germline ends. CDR3 nucleotides: TGTGCCAGCAGTTCCTATCAGCCCCAGCATTTT. Residues: CASSSYQPQHF. The variable domain in full, with the rest retrieved from reference TRBV28 and TRBJ1-5, is DVKVTQSSRYLVKRTGEKVFLECVQDMDHENMFWYRQDPGLGLRLIYFSYDVKMKEKGDIPEGYSVSREKKERFSLILESASTNQTSMYLCASSSYQPQHFGDGTRLSIL.

This clone was picked up a small number of times. The CDR3 protein is CASTPGRTGRNEAFF. In DNA, the CDR3 is TGTGCCAGCACCCCGGGAAGGACAGGGCGGAATGAAGCTTTCTTT. The rearrangement uses TRBV6-5 and TRBJ1-1; TRBD1 aligns across 8 bases. Germline assignment: CDR1 MNHEY and CDR2 SVGAGI. The CDR3 is 15 amino acids. The V and J ends lost 7 bases and 7 bases, in that order; junction bases with no gene match: 14.

This chain joins TRBV2 and TRBJ1-6; D is uncertain. This CDR3 contains 16 residues. V shed 1 base and J shed 0 bases, with 7 bases lying between them. Germline CDR1 SNHLY, CDR2 FYNNEI. The CDR3 nucleotides are TGTGCCAGCAGTGAAGGCCAGATCTCCTATAATTCACCCCTCCACTTT. Protein product: CASSEGQISYNSPLHF.

This clone appeared a few times. The CDR3 DNA follows: TGTGCCAGCAGCTTAATAACAGGGCGCACTGAAGCTTTCTTT. This gives the protein CASSLITGRTEAFF. This chain links TRBV7-3 with TRBJ1-1; D is possibly TRBD1 (6 bases). The V end was cut by 1 base, the J end by 4 bases, with 10 bases between. Germline V CDR1 and CDR2: SGHTA, FQGTGA. The CDR3 has 14 amino acids.

This rearrangement joins TRBV24-1 to TRBJ2-1, with TRBD1 matching 9 bases. The CDR3 has 17 amino acids. Germline CDR1 KGHDR, CDR2 SFDVKD. V lost 3 bases and J lost 6; bases outside the gene matches: 11. The chain's CDR3 is CATSDPMPGQGRNEQFF. The CDR3 coding sequence is TGTGCCACCAGTGATCCAATGCCGGGACAGGGTCGCAATGAGCAGTTCTTC.

V and J are TRBV19 and TRBJ2-5, with D perhaps matching TRBD2 (5 bases). The CDR3 has 13 amino acids. V was cut by 3 bases and J by 7 bases, with 12 bases left in between. From germline, CDR1 is LNHDA and CDR2 SQIVND (reference sequence). Here the CDR3 DNA reads TGTGCCAGTAGTATGTCCGGGAAGGGGACCCAGTACTTC. It translates to CASSMSGKGTQYF.

The chain uses TRBV29-1 and TRBJ1-5; unclear D gene. Germline V gives CDR1 SQVTM, CDR2 ANQGSEA. The CDR3 runs 14 residues. Trimming pared 2 bases from V and 3 bases from J, leaving 11 bases between. CDR3 residues: CSVESETINQPQHF. The DNA for the CDR3 is TGCAGCGTTGAAAGCGAGACCATCAATCAGCCCCAGCATTTT.

The chain carries TRBV6-5 and TRBJ1-1, with D possibly TRBD1 on 6 matching bases. CDR1 is MNHEY, CDR2 SVGAGI, per germline. The CDR3 is 13 residues long. V lost 8 bases, J lost 3 bases, and 13 bases lay in between. For the CDR3, the DNA is TGTGCCAGCGCTAGACAGGCAGACACTGAAGCTTTCTTT. Translation gives CASARQADTEAFF.

The chain is built from TRBV3-1 (or the pseudogene TRBV3-2) and TRBJ2-7, with TRBD2 identical over 8 bases. The V gene's germline CDR1 is LGHDT and CDR2 YNNKEL (reference sequence). V was clipped by 0 bases and J by 7 bases; unmatched bases: 11. There are 16 residues in the CDR3. The CDR3 loop reads CASSQDPGGALGEQYF. The CDR3 region has the DNA TGTGCCAGCAGCCAAGACCCCGGGGGGGCTTTAGGGGAGCAGTACTTC.

This sequence joins TRBV20-1 and TRBJ1-2; 11 positions agree with TRBD1. This CDR3 contains 16 residues. CDR1 and CDR2 from the germline V gene are DFQATT and SNEGSKA (reference sequence). V gave up 3 bases and J gave up 4 bases; unmatched junction bases: 10. CDR3 residues: CSASRTGGIRSYGYTF. The CDR3 bases are TGCAGTGCTAGTAGGACAGGGGGCATTCGAAGCTATGGCTACACCTTC.

The chain carries TRBV4-1 and TRBJ2-7; possibly TRBD1 for D (5 bases). The V gene's germline CDR1 is MGHRA and CDR2 YSYEKL. The CDR3 totals 15 residues. Trimming took off 1 base at V and 1 base at J, with 11 bases between the two ends. The CDR3: CASSQVGDSSYEQYF. CDR3 sequence (DNA): TGCGCCAGCAGCCAAGTAGGCGACAGTTCCTACGAGCAGTACTTC.

This chain links TRBV7-9 with TRBJ2-2; perhaps TRBD2 as D (6 bases). CDR1 is SEHNR, CDR2 FQNEAQ, per germline (reference sequence). Trimming took 3 bases from V and 3 from J, leaving 14 bases between them. This CDR3 is 16 amino acids long. CDR3 region: CASSFARLEHTGELFF. CDR3 DNA: TGTGCCAGCAGCTTCGCACGACTAGAACACACCGGGGAGCTGTTTTTT.